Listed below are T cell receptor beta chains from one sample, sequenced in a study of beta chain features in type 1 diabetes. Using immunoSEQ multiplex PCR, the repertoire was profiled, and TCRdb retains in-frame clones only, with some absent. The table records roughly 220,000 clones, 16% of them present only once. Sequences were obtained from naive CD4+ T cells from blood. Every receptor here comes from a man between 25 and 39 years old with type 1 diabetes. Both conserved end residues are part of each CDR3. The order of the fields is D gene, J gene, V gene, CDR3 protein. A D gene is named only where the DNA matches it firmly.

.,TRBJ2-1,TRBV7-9,CASSLLLFINEQFF
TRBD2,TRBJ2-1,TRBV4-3,CASSQVGGGRNNEQFF
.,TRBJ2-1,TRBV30,CAWNEWEAPNDEQFF
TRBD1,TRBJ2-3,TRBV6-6,CASSPGTDTDTQYF
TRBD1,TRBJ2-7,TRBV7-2,CASSFRTGDEQYF
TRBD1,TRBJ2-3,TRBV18,CASSPGLSVGNRGTQYF
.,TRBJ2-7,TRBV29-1,CSGAGTVTYEQYF
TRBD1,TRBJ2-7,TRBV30,CAWKGTGGYEQYF
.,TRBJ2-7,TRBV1,CTSSQAGADYSSYEQYF
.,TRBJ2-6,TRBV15,CATSRIQGSGAGANVLTF
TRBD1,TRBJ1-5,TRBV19,CASSAGTGNQPQHF
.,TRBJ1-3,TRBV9,CASSVGLSSGNTIYF
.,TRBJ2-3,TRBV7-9,CASSLRTSSTDTQYF
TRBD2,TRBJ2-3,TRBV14,CASSLGLSTDTQYF
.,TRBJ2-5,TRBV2,CASSGQGWETQYF
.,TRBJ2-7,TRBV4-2,CASSQGFGAEYEQYF
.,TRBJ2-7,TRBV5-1,CASSLDRSSYEQYF
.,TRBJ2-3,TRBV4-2,CASSQDTGGITDTQYF
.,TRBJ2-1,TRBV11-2,CASSFGLTYNEQFF
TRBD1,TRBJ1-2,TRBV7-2,CASSFVHVQGKGGYTF
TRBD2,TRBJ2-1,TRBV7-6,CASSFTSGEYNEQFF
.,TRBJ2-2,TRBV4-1,CASSRLNPDSGELFF
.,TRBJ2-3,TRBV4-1,CASSPRDPRDTQYF
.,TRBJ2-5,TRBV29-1,CSVERALKETQYF
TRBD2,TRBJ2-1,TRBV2,CASSRLAGYNEQFF
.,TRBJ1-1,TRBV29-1,CSAGKTEAFF